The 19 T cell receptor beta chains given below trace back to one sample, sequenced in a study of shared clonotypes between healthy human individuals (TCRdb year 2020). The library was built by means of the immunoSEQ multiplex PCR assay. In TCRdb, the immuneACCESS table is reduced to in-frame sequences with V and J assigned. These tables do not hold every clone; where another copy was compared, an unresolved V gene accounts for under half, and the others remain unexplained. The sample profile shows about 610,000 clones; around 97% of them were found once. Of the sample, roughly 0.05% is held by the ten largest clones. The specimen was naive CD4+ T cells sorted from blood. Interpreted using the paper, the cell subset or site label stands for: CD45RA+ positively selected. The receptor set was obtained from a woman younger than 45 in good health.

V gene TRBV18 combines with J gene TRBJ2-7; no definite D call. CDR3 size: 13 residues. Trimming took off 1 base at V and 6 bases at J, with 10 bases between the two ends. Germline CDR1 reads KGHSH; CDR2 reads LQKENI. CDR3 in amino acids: CASSPLREGEQYF. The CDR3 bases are TGTGCCAGCTCACCACTAAGGGAAGGCGAGCAGTACTTC.

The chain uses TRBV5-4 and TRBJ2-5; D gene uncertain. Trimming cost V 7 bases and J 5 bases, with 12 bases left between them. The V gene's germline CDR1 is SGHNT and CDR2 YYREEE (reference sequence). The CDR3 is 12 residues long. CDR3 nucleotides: TGTGCCAGCTCAAGGACCTCGGAGACCCAGTACTTC. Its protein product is CASSRTSETQYF.

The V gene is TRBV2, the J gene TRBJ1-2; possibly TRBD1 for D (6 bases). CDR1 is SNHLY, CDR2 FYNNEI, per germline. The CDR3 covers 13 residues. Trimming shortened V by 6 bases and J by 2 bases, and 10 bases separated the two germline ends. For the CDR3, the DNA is TGTGCCAGCAGCTTCGACAGGAACTATGGCTACACCTTC. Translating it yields CASSFDRNYGYTF.

The CDR3 here is CASSLGVGLTTDTQYF. CDR3 DNA sequence: TGTGCCAGCAGCTTAGGTGTTGGGCTCACCACAGATACGCAGTATTTT. The V and J genes are TRBV7-3 and TRBJ2-3; D is undetermined. Trimming stripped 2 bases from V and 2 bases from J, with 14 bases between. The length of the CDR3 is 16 residues. Germline assignment: CDR1 SGHTA and CDR2 FQGTGA.

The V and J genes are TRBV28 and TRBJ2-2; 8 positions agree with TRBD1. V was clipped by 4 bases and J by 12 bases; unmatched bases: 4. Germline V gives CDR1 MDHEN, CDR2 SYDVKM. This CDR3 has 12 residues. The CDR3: CASSSDRAKLFF. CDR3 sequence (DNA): TGTGCCAGCAGTTCGGACAGGGCGAAGCTGTTTTTT.

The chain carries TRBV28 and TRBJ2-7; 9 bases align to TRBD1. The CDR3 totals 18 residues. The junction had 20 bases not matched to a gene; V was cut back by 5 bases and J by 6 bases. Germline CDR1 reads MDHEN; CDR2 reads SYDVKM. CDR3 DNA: TGTGCCAGCAGTCAATACCAGTCGCGGGACAGGGCCTTCGCCGAGCAGTACTTC. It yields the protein CASSQYQSRDRAFAEQYF.

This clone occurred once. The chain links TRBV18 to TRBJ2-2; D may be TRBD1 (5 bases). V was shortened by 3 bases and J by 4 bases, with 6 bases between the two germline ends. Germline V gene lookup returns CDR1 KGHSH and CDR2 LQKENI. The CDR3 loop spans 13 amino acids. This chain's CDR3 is CASSPDSTGELFF. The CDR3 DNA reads TGTGCCAGCTCACCTGACAGCACCGGGGAGCTGTTTTTT.

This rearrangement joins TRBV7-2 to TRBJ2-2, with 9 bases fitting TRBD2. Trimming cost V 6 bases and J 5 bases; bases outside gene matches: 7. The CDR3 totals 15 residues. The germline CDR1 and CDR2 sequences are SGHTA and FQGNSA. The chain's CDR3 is CASSSGTSRTGELFF. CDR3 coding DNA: TGTGCCAGCAGTTCTGGGACTAGCCGGACCGGGGAGCTGTTTTTT.

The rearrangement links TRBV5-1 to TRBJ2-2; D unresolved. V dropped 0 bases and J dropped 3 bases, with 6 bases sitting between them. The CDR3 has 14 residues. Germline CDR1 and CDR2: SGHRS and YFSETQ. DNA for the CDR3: TGCGCCAGCAGCTTGGAAGGGCACACCGGGGAGCTGTTTTTT. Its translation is CASSLEGHTGELFF. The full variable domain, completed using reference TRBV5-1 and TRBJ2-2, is KAGVTQTPRYLIKTRGQQVTLSCSPISGHRSVSWYQQTPGQGLQFLFEYFSETQRNKGNFPGRFSGRQFSNSRSEMNVSTLELGDSALYLCASSLEGHTGELFFGEGSRLTVL.

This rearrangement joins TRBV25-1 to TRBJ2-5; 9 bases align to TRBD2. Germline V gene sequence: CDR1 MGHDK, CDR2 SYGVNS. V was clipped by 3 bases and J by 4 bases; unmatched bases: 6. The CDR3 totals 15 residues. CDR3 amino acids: CASSDAGGMGETQYF. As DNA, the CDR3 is TGTGCCAGCAGTGACGCGGGAGGGATGGGAGAGACCCAGTACTTC.

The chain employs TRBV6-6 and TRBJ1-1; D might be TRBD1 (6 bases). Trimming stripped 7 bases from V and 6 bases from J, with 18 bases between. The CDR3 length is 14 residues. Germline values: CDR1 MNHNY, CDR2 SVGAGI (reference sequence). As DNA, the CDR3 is TGTGCCAGCACCCATGCCGAGGGACACCCTGAAGCTTTCTTT. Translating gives CASTHAEGHPEAFF.

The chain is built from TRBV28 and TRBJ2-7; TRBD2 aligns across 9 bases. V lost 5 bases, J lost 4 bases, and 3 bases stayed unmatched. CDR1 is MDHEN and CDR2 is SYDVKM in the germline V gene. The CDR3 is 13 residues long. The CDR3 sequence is CASSILAGYEQYF. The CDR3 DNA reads TGTGCCAGCAGTATCCTAGCGGGATACGAGCAGTACTTC.

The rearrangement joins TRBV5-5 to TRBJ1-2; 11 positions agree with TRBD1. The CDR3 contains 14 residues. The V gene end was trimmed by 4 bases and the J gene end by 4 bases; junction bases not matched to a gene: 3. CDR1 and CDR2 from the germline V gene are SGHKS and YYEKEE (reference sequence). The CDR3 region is CASSPGTGGYGYTF. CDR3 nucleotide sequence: TGTGCCAGCAGCCCCGGGACAGGGGGCTATGGCTACACCTTC.

In DNA, the CDR3 is TGTGCCAGCAGCTTAGGTGGGAGGGCCGGGGAGACCCAGTACTTC. Its protein is CASSLGGRAGETQYF. This chain links TRBV7-6 with TRBJ2-5; 7 positions match TRBD2. This CDR3 spans 15 amino acids. Germline V gene lookup returns CDR1 SGHVS and CDR2 FNYEAQ. J gave up 5 bases and V 1 base, and 7 bases lay outside the gene matches.

The CDR3 loop reads CASRDRGYVGTQYF. CDR3 sequence (DNA): TGTGCCAGCAGGGACAGGGGGTACGTCGGGACCCAGTACTTC. The rearrangement joins TRBV2 to TRBJ2-5, with 10 positions matching TRBD1. The CDR3 has 14 residues. Germline V lookup: CDR1 SNHLY, CDR2 FYNNEI. V dropped 6 bases and J dropped 7; count of bases not matched to a gene: 8.

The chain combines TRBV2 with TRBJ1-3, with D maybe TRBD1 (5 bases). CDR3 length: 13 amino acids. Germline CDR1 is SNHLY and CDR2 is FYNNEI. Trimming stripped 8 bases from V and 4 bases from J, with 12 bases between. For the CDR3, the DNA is TGTGCCAGCCTAAGGGGAGTGGGAAACACCATATATTTT. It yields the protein CASLRGVGNTIYF.

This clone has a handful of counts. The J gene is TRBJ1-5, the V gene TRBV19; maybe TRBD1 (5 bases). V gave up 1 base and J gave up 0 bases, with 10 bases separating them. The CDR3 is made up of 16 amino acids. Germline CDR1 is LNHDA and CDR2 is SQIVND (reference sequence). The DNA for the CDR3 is TGTGCCAGTAGTATAGGACAGACCGTTAGCAATCAGCCCCAGCATTTT. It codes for CASSIGQTVSNQPQHF.

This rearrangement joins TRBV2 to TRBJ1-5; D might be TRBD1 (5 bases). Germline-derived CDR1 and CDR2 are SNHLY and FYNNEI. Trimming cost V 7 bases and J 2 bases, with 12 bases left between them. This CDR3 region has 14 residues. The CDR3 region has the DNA TGTGCCAGCACCTCAACAGGCGGCAATCAGCCCCAGCATTTT. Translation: CASTSTGGNQPQHF.

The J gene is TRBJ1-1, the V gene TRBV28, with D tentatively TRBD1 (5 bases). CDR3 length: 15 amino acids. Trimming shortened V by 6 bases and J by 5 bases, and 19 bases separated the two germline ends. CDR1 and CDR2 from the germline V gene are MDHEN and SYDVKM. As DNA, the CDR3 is TGTGCCAGCAGCCCCTCCGGGGCCGTGAGGACTGAAGCTTTCTTT. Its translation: CASSPSGAVRTEAFF.